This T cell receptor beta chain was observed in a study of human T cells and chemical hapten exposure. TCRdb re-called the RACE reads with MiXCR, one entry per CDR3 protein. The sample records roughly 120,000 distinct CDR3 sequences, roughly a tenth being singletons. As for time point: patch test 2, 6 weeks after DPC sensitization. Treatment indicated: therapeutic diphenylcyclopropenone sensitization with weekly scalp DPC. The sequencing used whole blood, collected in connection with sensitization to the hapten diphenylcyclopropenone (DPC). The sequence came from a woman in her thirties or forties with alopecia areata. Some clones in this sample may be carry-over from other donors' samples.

CDR3 loop: CASSSLWDTDTQYF. As DNA, the CDR3 is TGTGCCAGCAGTTCCCTCTGGGACACAGATACGCAGTATTTT. The V call is TRBV12-3 or TRBV12-4, the J call TRBJ2-3; D unresolved. V lost 4 bases to trimming and J lost 2 bases, with 10 bases between them. The CDR3 covers 14 residues.